This TCR beta chain was documented in a study of blood T cells in healthy people across ages. Germline V gene sequence: CDR1 KGHDR, CDR2 SFDVKD. The J segment lost 3 bases and the V segment lost 9 bases, leaving 4 bases of the junction unmatched. This CDR3 region has 14 residues. For the second PCR, which ran for about 6 to 12 cycles, a sample-barcoded 5' primer and a J-beta primer mix were used. Each cDNA molecule, via a template-switch adaptor with 12 random nucleotides, was tagged. MiXCR was run by TCRdb on the 5' RACE reads, yielding one entry per CDR3 protein. This sample has about 1.8 million distinct CDR3 sequences, with around half found just once.

Sequencing input: blood. The chain recombines TRBV24-1 with TRBJ1-5; 10 nucleotides agree with TRBD1. This receptor was identified in a woman aged 40 to 50 in good health. CDR3 sequence reads: CATGGTGVNQPQHF. The CDR3 DNA reads TGTGCCACCGGTGGGACAGGGGTCAATCAGCCCCAGCATTTT.